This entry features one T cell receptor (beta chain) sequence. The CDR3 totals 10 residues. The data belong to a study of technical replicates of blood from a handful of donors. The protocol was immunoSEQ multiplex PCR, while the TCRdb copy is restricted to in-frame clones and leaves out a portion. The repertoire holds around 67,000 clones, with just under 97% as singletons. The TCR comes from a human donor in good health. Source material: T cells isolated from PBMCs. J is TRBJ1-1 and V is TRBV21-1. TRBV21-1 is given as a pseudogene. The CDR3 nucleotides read TGTGCCAGCAGCAAAGGCGGAGCTTTCTTT. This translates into CASSKGGAFF.